Presented here are 10 T cell receptor beta chains from one specimen sequenced in a study of blood T cell repertoires in COVID-19. Assay: immunoSEQ multiplex PCR; the TCRdb copy retains only in-frame clones and omits some. The sample has around 280,000 clones, roughly 85% seen once. The specimen was PBMCs or T cells enriched from blood (not recorded which). The receptor source for this set is a woman between 40 and 55 years old who had recovered from COVID-19.

The gene calls are TRBV18 and TRBJ2-2; 8 bases are shared with TRBD1. The CDR3 extends over 15 amino acids. Trimming cost V 3 bases and J 3 bases; bases outside gene matches: 3. Germline values: CDR1 KGHSH, CDR2 LQKENI. CDR3: CASSPATGDTGELFF. The CDR3 nucleotides read TGTGCCAGCTCACCTGCGACAGGGGACACCGGGGAGCTGTTTTTT. Variable domain in full (rest from reference TRBV18 and TRBJ2-2): NAGVMQNPRHLVRRRGQEARLRCSPMKGHSHVYWYRQLPEEGLKFMVYLQKENIIDESGMPKERFSAEFPKEGPSILRIQQVVRGDSAAYFCASSPATGDTGELFFGEGSRLTVL.

The chain employs TRBV5-4 and TRBJ1-4; possible D gene TRBD1, 6 bases. The V and J ends lost 4 bases and 10 bases respectively, with 17 bases between them. CDR3 length equals 14 residues. Germline V gene sequence: CDR1 SGHNT, CDR2 YYREEE (reference sequence). CDR3 nucleotides: TGTGCCAGCAGCCCACAGGGTGAGAGAGGAAAACTGTTTTTT. This gives the protein CASSPQGERGKLFF.

The genes are TRBV27 and TRBJ1-6, with no clear D. The germline V and J ends were trimmed by 7 bases and 6 bases, with 10 bases remaining between them. Germline V gene sequence: CDR1 MNHEY, CDR2 SMNVEV (reference sequence). The CDR3 length is 13 residues. The CDR3, as DNA: TGTGCCAGCATGCAGTTCCTTAATTCACCCCTCCACTTT. This translates into CASMQFLNSPLHF.

This rearrangement joins TRBV7-2 to TRBJ2-3, with TRBD2 identical over 9 bases. CDR1 is SGHTA, CDR2 FQGNSA, per germline. The CDR3 is 15 residues long. V dropped 1 base and J dropped 5; count of bases not matched to a gene: 4. As DNA, the CDR3 is TGTGCCAGCAGCTTAGTTTCTAGCGGGAAAGATACGCAGTATTTT. This translates into CASSLVSSGKDTQYF.

The chain joins TRBV30 to TRBJ1-1; D is uncertain. Germline V lookup: CDR1 GTSNPN, CDR2 SVGIG (reference sequence). The CDR3 contains 13 residues. Trimming cost V 1 base and J 0 bases, with 6 bases left between them. Here the CDR3 DNA reads TGTGCCTGGAGTGGGCAGTTGAACACTGAAGCTTTCTTT. Protein product: CAWSGQLNTEAFF.

The J gene is TRBJ2-5, the V gene TRBV19; tentative D call: TRBD1 (6 bases). The CDR3 consists of 14 residues. CDR1 is LNHDA, CDR2 SQIVND, per germline (reference sequence). V shed 5 bases and J shed 4 bases, with 14 bases lying between them. As DNA, the CDR3 is TGTGCCAGTAGTGATCCAGGGGTGAGAGAGACCCAGTACTTC. This sequence encodes CASSDPGVRETQYF.

The CDR3, as DNA: TGTGCCAGCAGGCCCGCGGGGGCAAGCTCTGGGGCCAACGTCCTGACTTTC. Its protein product is CASRPAGASSGANVLTF. V is TRBV7-9 and J is TRBJ2-6, with D maybe TRBD2 (7 bases). The length of the CDR3 is 17 residues. V was trimmed by 6 bases and J by 0 bases, leaving 15 bases between them. Germline CDR1 is SEHNR and CDR2 is FQNEAQ (reference sequence).

Concerning this clone: The sample holds other DNA sequences that translate to the same CDR3. V usage is TRBV19 and J usage is TRBJ1-5; 7 nucleotides match TRBD1. The germline gives CDR1 LNHDA, CDR2 SQIVND (reference sequence). Unmatched junction bases numbered 2, after V lost 4 bases and J lost 2 bases. The CDR3 contains 14 residues. The DNA for the CDR3 is TGTGCCAGTAGTACAGGACAGGGCAATCAGCCCCAGCATTTT. Its translation is CASSTGQGNQPQHF.

The genes are TRBV7-2 and TRBJ1-4; TRBD1 might be the D (6 bases). The CDR3 totals 16 residues. V shed 2 bases and J shed 2 bases, with 12 bases lying between them. The germline V gene has CDR1 SGHTA and CDR2 FQGNSA. For the CDR3, the DNA is TGTGCCAGCAGCTTACGGGCGGGGGCGACTAATGAAAAACTGTTTTTT. Amino acid sequence: CASSLRAGATNEKLFF.

The J gene is TRBJ2-5, the V gene TRBV15; D not certain. Germline CDR1 reads LNHNV; CDR2 reads YYDKDF (reference sequence). The CDR3 is 13 amino acids. V lost 7 bases and J lost 0, with 9 bases in between. The CDR3 spells CATTGSYQETQYF. As DNA, the CDR3 is TGTGCCACCACGGGTTCGTACCAAGAGACCCAGTACTTC.